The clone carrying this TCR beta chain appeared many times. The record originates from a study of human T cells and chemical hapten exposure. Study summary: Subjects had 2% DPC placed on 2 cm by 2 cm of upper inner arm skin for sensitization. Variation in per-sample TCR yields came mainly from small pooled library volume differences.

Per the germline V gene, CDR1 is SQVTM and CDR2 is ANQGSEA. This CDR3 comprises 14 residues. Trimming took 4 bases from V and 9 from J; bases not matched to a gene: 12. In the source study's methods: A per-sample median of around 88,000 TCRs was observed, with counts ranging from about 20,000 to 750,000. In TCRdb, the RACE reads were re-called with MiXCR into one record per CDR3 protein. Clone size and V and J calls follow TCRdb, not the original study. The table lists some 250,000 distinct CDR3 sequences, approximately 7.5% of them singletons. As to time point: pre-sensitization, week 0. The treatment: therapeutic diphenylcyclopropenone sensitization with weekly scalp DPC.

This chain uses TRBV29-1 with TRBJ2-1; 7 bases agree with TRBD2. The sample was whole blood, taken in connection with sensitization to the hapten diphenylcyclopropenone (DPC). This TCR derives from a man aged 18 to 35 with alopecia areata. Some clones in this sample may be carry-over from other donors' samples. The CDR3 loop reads CSVVGGRRATEQFF. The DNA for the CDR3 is TGCAGCGTTGTGGGAGGGCGGCGGGCGACTGAGCAGTTCTTC.